This entry is about one T cell receptor beta chain. Repertoires were generated with immunoSEQ multiplex PCR, while TCRdb's copy carries only in-frame clones and drops some. There are around 250,000 clones in the sample; 85% to 90% occur only once, and approximately 6.8% lies in the top ten. The entry originates in a study of blood T cell repertoires in COVID-19. Study as a whole: Nucleic acid was either cDNA or gDNA, and it came from T cells, B-cell-depleted T cells, or PBMCs.

The trim removed 6 bases at V and 7 bases at J, leaving 7 bases unmatched. The CDR3 runs 15 residues. CDR1 is MNHEY and CDR2 is SVGAGI in the germline V gene. The sequenced sample consisted of peripheral blood. The chain uses TRBV6-5 and TRBJ2-1; the match to TRBD2 covers 12 bases. The receptor was isolated from an older woman with active or convalescent COVID-19. DNA for the CDR3: TGTGCCAGCAGCAAACTAGCGGGGGGCGGGAATGAGCAGTTCTTC. Amino acid sequence: CASSKLAGGGNEQFF.